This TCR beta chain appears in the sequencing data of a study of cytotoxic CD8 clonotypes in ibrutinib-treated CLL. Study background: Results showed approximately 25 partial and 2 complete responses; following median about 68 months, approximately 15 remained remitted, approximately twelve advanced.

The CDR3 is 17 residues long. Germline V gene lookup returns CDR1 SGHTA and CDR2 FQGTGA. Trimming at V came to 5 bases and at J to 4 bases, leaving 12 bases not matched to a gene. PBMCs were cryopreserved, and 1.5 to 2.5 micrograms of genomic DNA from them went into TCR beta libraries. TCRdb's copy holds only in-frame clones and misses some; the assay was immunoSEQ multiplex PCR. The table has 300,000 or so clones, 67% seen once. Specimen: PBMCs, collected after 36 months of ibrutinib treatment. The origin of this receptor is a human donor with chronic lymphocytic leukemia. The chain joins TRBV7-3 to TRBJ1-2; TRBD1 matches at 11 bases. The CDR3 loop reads CASSPGQGALVFYGYTF. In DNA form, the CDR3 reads TGTGCCAGCAGCCCCGGACAGGGGGCGTTGGTATTCTATGGCTACACCTTC. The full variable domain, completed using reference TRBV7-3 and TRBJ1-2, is GAGVSQTPSNKVTEKGKYVELRCDPISGHTALYWYRQSLGQGPEFLIYFQGTGAADDSGLPNDRFFAVRPEGSVSTLKIQRTERGDSAVYLCASSPGQGALVFYGYTFGSGTRLTVV.